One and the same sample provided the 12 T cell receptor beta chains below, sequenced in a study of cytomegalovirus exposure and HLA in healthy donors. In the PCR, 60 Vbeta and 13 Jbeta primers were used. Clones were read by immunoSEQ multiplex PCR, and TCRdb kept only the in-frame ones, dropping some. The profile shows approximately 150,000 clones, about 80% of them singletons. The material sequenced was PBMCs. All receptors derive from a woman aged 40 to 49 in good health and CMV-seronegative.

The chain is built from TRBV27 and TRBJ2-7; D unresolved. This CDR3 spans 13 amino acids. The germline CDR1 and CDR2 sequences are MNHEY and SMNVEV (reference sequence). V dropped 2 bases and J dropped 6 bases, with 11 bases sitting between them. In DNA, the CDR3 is TGTGCCAGCAGTTTAGCGGTTTTGAGCGAGCAGTACTTC. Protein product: CASSLAVLSEQYF.

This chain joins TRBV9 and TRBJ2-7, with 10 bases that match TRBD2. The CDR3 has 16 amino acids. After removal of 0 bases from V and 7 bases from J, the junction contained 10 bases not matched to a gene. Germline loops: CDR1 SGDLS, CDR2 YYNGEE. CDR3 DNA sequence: TGTGCCAGCAGCGTAGCCAGCGGGGGGGCCTCGGGAGAGCAGTACTTC. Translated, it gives CASSVASGGASGEQYF.

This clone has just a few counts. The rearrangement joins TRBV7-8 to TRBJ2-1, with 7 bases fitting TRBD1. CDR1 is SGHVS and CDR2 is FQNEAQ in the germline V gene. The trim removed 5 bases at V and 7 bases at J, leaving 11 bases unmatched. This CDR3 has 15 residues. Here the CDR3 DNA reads TGTGCCAGCAGCGTAGGGGGCGTCCCGTCGAATGAGCAGTTCTTC. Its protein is CASSVGGVPSNEQFF.

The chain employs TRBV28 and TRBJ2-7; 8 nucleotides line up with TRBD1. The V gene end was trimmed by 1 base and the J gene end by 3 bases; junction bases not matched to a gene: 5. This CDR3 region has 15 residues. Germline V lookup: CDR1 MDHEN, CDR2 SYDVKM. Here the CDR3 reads CASSLFLDRGYEQYF. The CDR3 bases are TGTGCCAGCAGTTTATTCCTTGACAGGGGCTACGAGCAGTACTTC.

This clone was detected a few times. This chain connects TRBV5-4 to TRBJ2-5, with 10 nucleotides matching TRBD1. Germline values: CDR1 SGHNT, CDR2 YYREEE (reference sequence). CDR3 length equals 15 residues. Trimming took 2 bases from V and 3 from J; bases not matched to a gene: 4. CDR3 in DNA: TGTGCCAGCAGCTTAACCGGGACAGGGGAAGAGACCCAGTACTTC. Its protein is CASSLTGTGEETQYF.

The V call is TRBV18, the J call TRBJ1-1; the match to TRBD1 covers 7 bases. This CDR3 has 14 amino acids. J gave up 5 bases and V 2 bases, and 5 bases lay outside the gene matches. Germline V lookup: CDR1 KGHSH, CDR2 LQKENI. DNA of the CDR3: TGTGCCAGCTCACCATCAGGGGGACGGACTGAAGCTTTCTTT. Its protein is CASSPSGGRTEAFF.

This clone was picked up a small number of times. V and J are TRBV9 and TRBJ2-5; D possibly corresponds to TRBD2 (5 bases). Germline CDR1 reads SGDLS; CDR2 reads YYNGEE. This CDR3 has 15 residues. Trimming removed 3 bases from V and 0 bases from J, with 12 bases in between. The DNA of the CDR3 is TGTGCCAGCAGCGCATCACTAGGAAACCAAGAGACCCAGTACTTC. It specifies CASSASLGNQETQYF.

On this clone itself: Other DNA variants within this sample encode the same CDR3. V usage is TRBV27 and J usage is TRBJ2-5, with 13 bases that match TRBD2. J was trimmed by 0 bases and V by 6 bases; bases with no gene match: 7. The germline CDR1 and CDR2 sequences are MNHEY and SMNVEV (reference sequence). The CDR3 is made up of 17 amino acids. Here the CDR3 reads CASRTGLAGQYQETQYF. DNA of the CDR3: TGTGCCAGCAGAACGGGACTAGCGGGGCAATACCAAGAGACCCAGTACTTC.

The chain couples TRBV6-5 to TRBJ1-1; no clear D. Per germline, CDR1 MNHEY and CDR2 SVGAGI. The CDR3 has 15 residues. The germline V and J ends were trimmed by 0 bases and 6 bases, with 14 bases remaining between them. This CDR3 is CASSYSLVAKAEAFF. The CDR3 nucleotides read TGTGCCAGCAGTTACTCGTTAGTAGCCAAGGCTGAAGCTTTCTTT.

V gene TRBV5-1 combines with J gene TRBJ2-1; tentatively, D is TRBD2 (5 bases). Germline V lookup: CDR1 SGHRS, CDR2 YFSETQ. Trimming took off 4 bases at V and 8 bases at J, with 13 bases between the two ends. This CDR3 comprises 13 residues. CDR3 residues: CASSLTTGDEQFF. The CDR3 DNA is TGCGCCAGCAGCCTCACCACCGGGGATGAGCAGTTCTTC.

CDR3 sequence (DNA): TGTGCCAGCAGCTTATTTCCAGGGGGAGAAGGTGGCTACACCTTC. This codes for CASSLFPGGEGGYTF. The chain links TRBV7-3 to TRBJ1-2, with 7 bases fitting TRBD1. This CDR3 has 15 amino acids. The V gene end was trimmed by 2 bases and the J gene end by 7 bases; junction bases not matched to a gene: 10. Looked up from germline, CDR1 is SGHTA and CDR2 is FQGTGA.

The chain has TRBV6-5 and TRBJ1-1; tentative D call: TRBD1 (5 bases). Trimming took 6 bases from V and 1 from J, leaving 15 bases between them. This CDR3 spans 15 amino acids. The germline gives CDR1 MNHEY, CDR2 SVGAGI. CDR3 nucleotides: TGTGCCAGCAGCACCGGGGGAACGAGGAACACTGAAGCTTTCTTT. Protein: CASSTGGTRNTEAFF.